This T cell receptor (beta chain) was identified during a study of T-cell memory formation after mild COVID-19. Findings of the study overall: A second wave of clones peaked on day 37, and their SARS-CoV-2 specificity went unconfirmed. The pre-infection memory compartment contained some responding clones, suggesting cross-reactive memory joined. Day 15 to 85 contracting clones showed balanced CD4/CD8; day 15 to 37 expanders favored CD4+.

The germline V gene encodes CDR1 SGHVS and CDR2 FQNEAQ. The CDR3 totals 15 residues. After removal of 5 bases from V and 3 bases from J, the junction contained 6 bases not matched to a gene. The TCR alpha and TCR beta cDNA libraries, bearing sample barcodes and UMIs, were generated by 5'RACE using constant-segment primers. In TCRdb, the 5' RACE reads were re-called with MiXCR into one record per CDR3 protein. The sample has hundreds of thousands of distinct CDR3 sequences, about a sixth seen once; the top ten hold 3.5%. This clonotype occurred many times. Its antigen is unknown. The receptor comes from a man between 18 and 35 years old who had mild COVID-19 (a few samples of this study predate the infection). Cell type and time point are not known. This chain connects TRBV7-8 to TRBJ2-3; 9 bases fit TRBD1. The sample was PBMCs or a T cell subset sorted from them (not recorded which). The CDR3 bases are TGTGCCAGCAGCCCCTCGGGACAGGGTACAGATACGCAGTATTTT. Residues: CASSPSGQGTDTQYF.